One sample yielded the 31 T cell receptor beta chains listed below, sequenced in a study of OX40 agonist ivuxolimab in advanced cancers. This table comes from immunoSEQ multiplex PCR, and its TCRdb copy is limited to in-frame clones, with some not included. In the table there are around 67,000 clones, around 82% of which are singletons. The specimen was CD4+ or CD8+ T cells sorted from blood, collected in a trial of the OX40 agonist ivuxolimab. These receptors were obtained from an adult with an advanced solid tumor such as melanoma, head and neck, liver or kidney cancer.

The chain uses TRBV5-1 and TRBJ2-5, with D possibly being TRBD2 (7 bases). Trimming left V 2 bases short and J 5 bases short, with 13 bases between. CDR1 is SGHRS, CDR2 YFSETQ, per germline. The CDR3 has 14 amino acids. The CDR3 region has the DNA TGCGCCAGCAGCTTAGCCAGGGGAGGGGAGACCCAGTACTTC. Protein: CASSLARGGETQYF.

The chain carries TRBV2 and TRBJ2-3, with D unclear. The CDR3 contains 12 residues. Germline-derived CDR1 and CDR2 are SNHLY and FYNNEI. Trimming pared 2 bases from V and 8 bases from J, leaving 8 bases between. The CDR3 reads CASSEILVTQYF. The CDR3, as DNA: TGTGCCAGCAGTGAAATTTTAGTTACGCAGTATTTT.

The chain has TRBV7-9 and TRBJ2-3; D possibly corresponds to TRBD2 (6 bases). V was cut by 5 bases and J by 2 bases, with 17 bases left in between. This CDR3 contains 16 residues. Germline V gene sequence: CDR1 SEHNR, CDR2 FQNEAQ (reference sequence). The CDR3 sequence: CASSPRGLANTDTQYF. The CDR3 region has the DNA TGTGCCAGCAGCCCGAGGGGACTGGCTAACACAGATACGCAGTATTTT.

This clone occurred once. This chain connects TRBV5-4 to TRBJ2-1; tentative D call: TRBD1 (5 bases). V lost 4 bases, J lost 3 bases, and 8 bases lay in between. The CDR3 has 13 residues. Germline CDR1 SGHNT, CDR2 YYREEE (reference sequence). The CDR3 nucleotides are TGTGCCAGCAGCAGGGGAAACTACAATGAGCAGTTCTTC. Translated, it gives CASSRGNYNEQFF.

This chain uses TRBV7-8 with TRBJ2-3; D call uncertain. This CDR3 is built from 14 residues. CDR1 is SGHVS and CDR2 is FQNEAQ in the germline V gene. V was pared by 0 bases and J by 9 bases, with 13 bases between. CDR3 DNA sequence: TGTGCCAGCAGCTTAGCAGGACGGTCCTCCACGCAGTATTTT. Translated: CASSLAGRSSTQYF.

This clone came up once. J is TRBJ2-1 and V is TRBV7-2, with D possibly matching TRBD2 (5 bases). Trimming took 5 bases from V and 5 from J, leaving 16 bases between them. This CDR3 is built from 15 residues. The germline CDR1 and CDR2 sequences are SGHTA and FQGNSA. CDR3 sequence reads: CASSPEIRGHNEQFF. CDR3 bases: TGTGCCAGCAGCCCAGAGATCCGGGGTCACAATGAGCAGTTCTTC.

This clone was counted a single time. The CDR3 region is CASSDPRLAGGNTGELFF. The CDR3 coding sequence is TGTGCCAGCAGCGATCCTCGACTAGCGGGGGGGAACACCGGGGAGCTGTTTTTT. J is TRBJ2-2 and V is TRBV2; TRBD2 matches at 13 bases. Germline V gene lookup returns CDR1 SNHLY and CDR2 FYNNEI. V shed 6 bases, J shed 1 base, and the junction held 8 bases outside the gene matches. The CDR3 is 18 amino acids.

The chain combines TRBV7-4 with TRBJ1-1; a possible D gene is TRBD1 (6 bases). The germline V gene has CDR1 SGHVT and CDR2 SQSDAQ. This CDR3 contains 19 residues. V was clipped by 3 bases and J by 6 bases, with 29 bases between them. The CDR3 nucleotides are TGTGCCAGCAGCTTGGTTCAGCCCAGAAGGCAGGGGTGTTGGGCTGAAGCTTTCTTT. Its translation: CASSLVQPRRQGCWAEAFF.

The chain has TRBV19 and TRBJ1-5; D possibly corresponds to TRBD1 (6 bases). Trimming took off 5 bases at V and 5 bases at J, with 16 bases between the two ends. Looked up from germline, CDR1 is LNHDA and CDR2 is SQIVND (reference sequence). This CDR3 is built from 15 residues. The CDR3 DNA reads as TGTGCCAGTAGTTCTCCCGACAGGTCGGATCAGCCCCAGCATTTT. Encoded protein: CASSSPDRSDQPQHF.

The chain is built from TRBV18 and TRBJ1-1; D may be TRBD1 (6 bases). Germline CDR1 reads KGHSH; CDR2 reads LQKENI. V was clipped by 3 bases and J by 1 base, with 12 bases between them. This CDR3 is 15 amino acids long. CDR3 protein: CASSPEPGENTEAFF. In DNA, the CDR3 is TGTGCCAGCTCACCGGAGCCAGGGGAGAACACTGAAGCTTTCTTT.

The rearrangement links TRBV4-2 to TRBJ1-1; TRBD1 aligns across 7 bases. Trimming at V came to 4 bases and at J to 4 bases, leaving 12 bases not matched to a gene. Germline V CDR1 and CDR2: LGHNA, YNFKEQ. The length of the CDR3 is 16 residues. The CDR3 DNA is TGTGCCAGCAGCCCGACAGGGAGACTAGTGAGCACTGAAGCTTTCTTT. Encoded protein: CASSPTGRLVSTEAFF.

This chain's CDR3 is CASSWGYNEQFF. The DNA for the CDR3 is TGTGCCAGCAGTTGGGGCTACAATGAGCAGTTCTTC. This chain links TRBV6-5 with TRBJ2-1; D uncertain. Per germline, CDR1 MNHEY and CDR2 SVGAGI. V dropped 4 bases and J dropped 3 bases, with 4 bases sitting between them. The CDR3 length is 12 residues.

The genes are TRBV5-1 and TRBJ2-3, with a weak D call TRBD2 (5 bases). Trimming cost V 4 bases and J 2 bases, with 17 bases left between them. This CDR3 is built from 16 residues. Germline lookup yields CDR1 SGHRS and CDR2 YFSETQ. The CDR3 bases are TGCGCCAGCAGCCCCCCTTTAGCGCAGGACACAGATACGCAGTATTTT. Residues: CASSPPLAQDTDTQYF.

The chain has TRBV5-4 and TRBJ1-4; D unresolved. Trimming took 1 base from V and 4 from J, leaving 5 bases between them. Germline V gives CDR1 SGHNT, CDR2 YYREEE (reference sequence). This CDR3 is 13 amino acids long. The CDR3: CASSLSSNEKLFF. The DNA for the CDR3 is TGTGCCAGCAGCTTGAGCAGTAATGAAAAACTGTTTTTT.

The CDR3 coding sequence is TGTGCCAGCAGTTTATCCCTTGACAGCCCCTATGGCTACACCTTC. Its protein is CASSLSLDSPYGYTF. V and J are TRBV27 and TRBJ1-2; possible D gene TRBD1, 5 bases. This CDR3 has 15 amino acids. The V end was cut by 0 bases, the J end by 4 bases, with 12 bases between. The germline V gene has CDR1 MNHEY and CDR2 SMNVEV (reference sequence).

This chain's CDR3 is CASSLALGAYEQYV. For the CDR3, the DNA is TGTGCCAGCAGCTTAGCGTTAGGGGCTTACGAGCAGTACGTC. The chain links TRBV7-2 to TRBJ2-7, with D perhaps TRBD1 (5 bases). The CDR3 loop spans 14 amino acids. Between the trimmed V and J ends, which lost 0 bases and 4 bases, there was a span of 10 bases. Germline CDR1 reads SGHTA; CDR2 reads FQGNSA.

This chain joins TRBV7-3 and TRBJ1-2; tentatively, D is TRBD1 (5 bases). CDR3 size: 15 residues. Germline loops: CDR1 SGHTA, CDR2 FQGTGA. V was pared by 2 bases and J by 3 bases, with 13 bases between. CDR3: CASSLGQGEDYGYTF. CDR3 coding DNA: TGTGCCAGCAGCTTAGGGCAGGGCGAGGACTATGGCTACACCTTC.

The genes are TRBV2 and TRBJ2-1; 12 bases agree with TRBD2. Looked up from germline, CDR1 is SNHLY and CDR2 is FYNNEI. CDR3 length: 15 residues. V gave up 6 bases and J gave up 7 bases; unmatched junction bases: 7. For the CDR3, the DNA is TGTGCCAGCAGGCGACTAGCGGGAGCTACAAATGAGCAGTTCTTC. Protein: CASRRLAGATNEQFF.

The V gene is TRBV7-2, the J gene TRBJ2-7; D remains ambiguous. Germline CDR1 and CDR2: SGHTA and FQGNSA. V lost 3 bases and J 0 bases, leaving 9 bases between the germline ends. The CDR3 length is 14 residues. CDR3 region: CASSLSGASYEQYF. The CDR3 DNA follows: TGTGCCAGCAGCTTGAGTGGAGCCTCCTACGAGCAGTACTTC.

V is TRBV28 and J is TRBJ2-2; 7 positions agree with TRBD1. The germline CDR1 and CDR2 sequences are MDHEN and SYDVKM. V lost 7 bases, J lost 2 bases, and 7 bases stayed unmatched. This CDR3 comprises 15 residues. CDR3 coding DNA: TGTGCCAGCACCAACCGGGACAGAAACACCGGGGAGCTGTTTTTT. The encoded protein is CASTNRDRNTGELFF. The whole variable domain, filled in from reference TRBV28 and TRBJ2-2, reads DVKVTQSSRYLVKRTGEKVFLECVQDMDHENMFWYRQDPGLGLRLIYFSYDVKMKEKGDIPEGYSVSREKKERFSLILESASTNQTSMYLCASTNRDRNTGELFFGEGSRLTVL.

The CDR3 loop is CASSYLPTGYEQYV. CDR3 nucleotide sequence: TGTGCCAGCAGTTATCTCCCGACAGGTTACGAGCAGTACGTC. The V call is TRBV6-9, the J call TRBJ2-7; tentatively, D is TRBD1 (6 bases). Trimming shortened V by 2 bases and J by 4 bases, and 12 bases separated the two germline ends. Germline CDR1 MNHGY, CDR2 SVAAGI. This CDR3 region has 14 residues.

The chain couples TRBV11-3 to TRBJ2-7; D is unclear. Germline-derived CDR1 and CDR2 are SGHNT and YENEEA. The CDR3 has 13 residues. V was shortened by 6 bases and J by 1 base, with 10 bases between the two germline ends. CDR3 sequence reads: CASSRSVSYEQYF. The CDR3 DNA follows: TGTGCCAGCAGTCGAAGCGTTTCCTACGAGCAGTACTTC.

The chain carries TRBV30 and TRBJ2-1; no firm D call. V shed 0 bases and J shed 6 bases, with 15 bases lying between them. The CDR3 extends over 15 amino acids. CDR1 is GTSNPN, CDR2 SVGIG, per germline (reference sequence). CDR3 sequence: CAWSVWLASSNEQFF. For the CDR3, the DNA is TGTGCCTGGAGTGTGTGGTTAGCATCATCCAATGAGCAGTTCTTC.

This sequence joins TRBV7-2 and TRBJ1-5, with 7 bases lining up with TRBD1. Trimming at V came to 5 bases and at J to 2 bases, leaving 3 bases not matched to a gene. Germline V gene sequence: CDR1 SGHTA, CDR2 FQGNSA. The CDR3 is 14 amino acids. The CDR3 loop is CASSRQGGNQPQHF. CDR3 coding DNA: TGTGCCAGCAGCCGACAGGGCGGCAATCAGCCCCAGCATTTT.

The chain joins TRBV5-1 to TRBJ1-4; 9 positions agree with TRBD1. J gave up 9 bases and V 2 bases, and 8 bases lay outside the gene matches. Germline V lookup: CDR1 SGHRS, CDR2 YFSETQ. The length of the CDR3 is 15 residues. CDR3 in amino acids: CASSLPGQGVKKLFF. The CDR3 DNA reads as TGCGCCAGCAGCTTACCGGGACAGGGAGTAAAAAAACTGTTTTTT.

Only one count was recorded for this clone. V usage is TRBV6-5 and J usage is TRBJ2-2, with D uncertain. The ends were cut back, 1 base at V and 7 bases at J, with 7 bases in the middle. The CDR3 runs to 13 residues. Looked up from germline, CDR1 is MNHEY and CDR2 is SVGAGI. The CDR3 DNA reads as TGTGCCAGCAGTTACTTCGTCGGCGGGGAGCTGTTTTTT. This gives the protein CASSYFVGGELFF.

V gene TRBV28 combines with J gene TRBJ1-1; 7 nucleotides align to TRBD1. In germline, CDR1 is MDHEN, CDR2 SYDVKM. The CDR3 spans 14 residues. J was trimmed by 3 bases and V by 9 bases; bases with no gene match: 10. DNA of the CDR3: TGTGCCAGTAGGATAGGGGGCGACGACACTGAAGCTTTCTTT. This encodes CASRIGGDDTEAFF.

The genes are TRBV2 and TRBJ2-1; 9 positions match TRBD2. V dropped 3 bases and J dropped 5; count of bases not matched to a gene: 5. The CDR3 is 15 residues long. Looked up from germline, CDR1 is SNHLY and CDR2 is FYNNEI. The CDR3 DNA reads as TGTGCCAGCAGTGAGAAGACTAGCGGTAACAATGAGCAGTTCTTC. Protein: CASSEKTSGNNEQFF.

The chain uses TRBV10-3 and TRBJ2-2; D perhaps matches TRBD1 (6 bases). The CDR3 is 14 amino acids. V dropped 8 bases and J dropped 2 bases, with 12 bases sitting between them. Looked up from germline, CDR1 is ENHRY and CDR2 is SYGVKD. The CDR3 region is CAIGKGVNTGELFF. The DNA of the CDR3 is TGTGCCATCGGGAAGGGGGTTAACACCGGGGAGCTGTTTTTT.

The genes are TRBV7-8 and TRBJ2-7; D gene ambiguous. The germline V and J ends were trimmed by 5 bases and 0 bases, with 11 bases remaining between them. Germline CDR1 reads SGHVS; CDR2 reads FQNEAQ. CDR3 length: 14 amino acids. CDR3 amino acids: CASSLLGYSYEQYF. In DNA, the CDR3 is TGTGCCAGCAGCCTACTCGGCTACTCCTACGAGCAGTACTTC.

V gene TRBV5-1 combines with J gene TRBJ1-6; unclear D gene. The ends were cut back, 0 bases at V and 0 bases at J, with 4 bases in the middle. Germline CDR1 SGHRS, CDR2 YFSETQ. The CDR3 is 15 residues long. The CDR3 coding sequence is TGCGCCAGCAGCTTGGGCAGCTCCTATAATTCACCCCTCCACTTT. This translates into CASSLGSSYNSPLHF.